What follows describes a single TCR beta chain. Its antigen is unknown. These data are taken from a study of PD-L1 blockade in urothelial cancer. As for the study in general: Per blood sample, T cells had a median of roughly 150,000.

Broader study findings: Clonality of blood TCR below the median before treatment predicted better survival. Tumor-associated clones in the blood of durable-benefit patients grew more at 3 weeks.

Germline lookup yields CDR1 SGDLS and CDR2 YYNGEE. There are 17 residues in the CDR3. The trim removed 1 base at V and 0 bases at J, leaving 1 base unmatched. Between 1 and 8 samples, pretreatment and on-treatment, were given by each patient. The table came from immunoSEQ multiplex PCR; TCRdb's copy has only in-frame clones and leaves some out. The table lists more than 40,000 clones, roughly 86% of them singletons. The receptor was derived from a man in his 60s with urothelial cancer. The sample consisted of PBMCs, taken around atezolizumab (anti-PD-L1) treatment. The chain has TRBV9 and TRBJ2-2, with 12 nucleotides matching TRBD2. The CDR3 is CASSVRTSGANTGELFF. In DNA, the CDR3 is TGTGCCAGCAGCGTAAGGACTAGCGGGGCGAACACCGGGGAGCTGTTTTTT.